This T cell receptor beta chain originates from a study of T-cell reconstitution after alpha-beta-depleted transplantation in children. This clonotype has a count of ten or more. Unique molecular identifiers were built into the TCRbeta library. Each CDR3 protein is one row after TCRdb ran MiXCR on the PCR reads. The table includes approximately 44,000 distinct CDR3 sequences, under 6% detected once. The TCR comes from a female patient aged 2 to 10 who had a stem cell transplant for aplastic anemia, so the T cells may come from the graft donor. The sample was PBMCs, mostly from graft donor cells, taken 60 days after TCRalphabeta/CD19-depleted stem cell transplant.

The CDR3 DNA follows: TGTGCCAGCAGCCTTACGAGGGAGGGAACATACACAGATACGCAGTATTTT. Its protein is CASSLTREGTYTDTQYF. The chain uses TRBV3-1 and TRBJ2-3, with TRBD2 matching over 7 bases. The CDR3 totals 17 residues. The germline gives CDR1 LGHDT, CDR2 YNNKEL (reference sequence). With V trimmed by 4 bases and J by 2 bases, 12 bases remained unmatched.